This T cell receptor beta chain was identified during a study of post-analysis software for immune sequencing data. Presence of unique molecular identifiers characterized the TCR beta cDNA libraries. A single record per CDR3 protein comes from TCRdb applying MiXCR to the PCR reads. Of hundreds of thousands of distinct CDR3 sequences listed, about 27% are singletons. Looked up from germline, CDR1 is PRHDT and CDR2 is FYEKMQ (reference sequence). The CDR3 contains 17 residues. V shed 0 bases, J shed 5 bases, and the junction held 12 bases outside the gene matches. Comment on this clonotype: No antigen is known for it.

Study-level results: Included in a set of roughly five TRBV segments more frequent in patients than controls were TRBV5-6, TRBV5-1 and TRBV20-1.

The sequenced material came from blood. The sequence was obtained from a girl aged 5 to 17 with multiple sclerosis. The genes are TRBV13 and TRBJ2-5, with TRBD1 identical over 7 bases. The CDR3 here is CASSLGRVTGAGETQYF. CDR3 nucleotides: TGTGCCAGCAGCTTAGGCCGTGTAACAGGGGCAGGGGAGACCCAGTACTTC.